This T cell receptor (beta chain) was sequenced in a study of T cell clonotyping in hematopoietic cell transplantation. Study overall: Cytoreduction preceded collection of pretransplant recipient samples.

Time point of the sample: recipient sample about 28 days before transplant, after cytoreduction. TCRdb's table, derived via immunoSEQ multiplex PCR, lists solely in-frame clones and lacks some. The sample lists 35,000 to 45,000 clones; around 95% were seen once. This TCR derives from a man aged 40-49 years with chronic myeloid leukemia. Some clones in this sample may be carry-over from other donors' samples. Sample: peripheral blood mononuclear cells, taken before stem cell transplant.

The CDR3 is CASSSDILYGYTF. DNA for the CDR3: TGTGCCAGCAGCTCGGACATACTCTATGGCTACACCTTC. The J gene is TRBJ1-2, the V gene TRBV7-2; perhaps TRBD1 as D (5 bases). Trimming took 4 bases from V and 4 from J, leaving 10 bases between them. CDR1 SGHTA and CDR2 FQGNSA come from the germline V gene. CDR3 length: 13 amino acids.